This TCR beta chain was identified in a study of cytomegalovirus exposure and HLA in healthy donors. 13 Jbeta primers and 60 Vbeta primers were used for the PCR. Produced via immunoSEQ multiplex PCR; TCRdb's table is partial and in-frame only. The table records 130,000 or so clones, roughly 9% of them present only once. Trimming cost V 7 bases and J 4 bases; bases outside gene matches: 6. Germline V gives CDR1 SQVTM, CDR2 ANQGSEA. The CDR3 loop spans 13 amino acids. The TCR originated in a woman aged 40 to 50 in good health and CMV-seropositive. The chain couples TRBV29-1 to TRBJ1-4; 7 nucleotides match TRBD1. What was sequenced was PBMCs. In DNA, the CDR3 is TGCAGCGCACTCCGGGACAGTAATGAAAAACTGTTTTTT. It translates to CSALRDSNEKLFF.